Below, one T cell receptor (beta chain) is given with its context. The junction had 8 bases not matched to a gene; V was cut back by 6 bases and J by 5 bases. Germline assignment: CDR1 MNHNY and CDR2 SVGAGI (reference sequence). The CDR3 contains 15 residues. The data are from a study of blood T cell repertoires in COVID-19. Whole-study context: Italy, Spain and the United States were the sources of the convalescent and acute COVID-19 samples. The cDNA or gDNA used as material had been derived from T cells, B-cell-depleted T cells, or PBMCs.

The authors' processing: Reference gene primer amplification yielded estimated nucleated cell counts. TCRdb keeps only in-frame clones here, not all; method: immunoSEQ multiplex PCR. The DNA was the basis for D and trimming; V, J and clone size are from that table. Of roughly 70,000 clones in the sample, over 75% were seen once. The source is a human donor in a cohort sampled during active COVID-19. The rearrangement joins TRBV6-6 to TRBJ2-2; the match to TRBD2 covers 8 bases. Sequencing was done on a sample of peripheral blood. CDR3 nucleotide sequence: TGTGCCAGCAGCTCCGGGACTAGGGCAACCGGGGAGCTGTTTTTT. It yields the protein CASSSGTRATGELFF.